The 11 T cell receptor beta chains below come from one sample, sequenced in a study of T cells after yellow fever vaccination. TCRdb re-called the 5' RACE reads through MiXCR, storing one row per CDR3 protein. The table has a few hundred thousand distinct CDR3 sequences, around 6.8% seen once. Sequencing was performed on PBMCs, taken approximately 40 days after the first yellow fever vaccination. The receptors were sampled from a man aged 18-30 years who received the YFV17D yellow fever vaccine.

This clonotype was observed many times. The CDR3 DNA sequence: TGCAGTTGGTCGGCCATGAACACTGAAGCTTTCTTT. This gives the protein CSWSAMNTEAFF. This chain joins TRBV20-1 and TRBJ1-1, with D unresolved. CDR1 is DFQATT and CDR2 is SNEGSKA in the germline V gene (reference sequence). This CDR3 has 12 residues. With 8 bases removed from V and 0 bases from J, the gap between germline ends came to 10 bases.

This chain joins TRBV12-3 or TRBV12-4 and TRBJ1-2; D call uncertain. CDR3 length: 13 amino acids. V was cut by 5 bases and J by 8 bases, with 15 bases left in between. CDR3 nucleotide sequence: TGTGCCAGCAGTAGCGGTAGGGCCCGCGGCTACACCTTC. It codes for CASSSGRARGYTF.

The J gene is TRBJ2-2, the V gene TRBV7-9; D is unclear. CDR1 is SEHNR and CDR2 is FQNEAQ in the germline V gene (reference sequence). The CDR3 contains 12 residues. Trimming took off 6 bases at V and 5 bases at J, with 7 bases between the two ends. CDR3 in amino acids: CASRVRTGELFF. CDR3 in DNA: TGTGCCAGCAGAGTAAGAACCGGGGAGCTGTTTTTT.

The CDR3 here is CASRSGVSSNQPQHF. CDR3 DNA sequence: TGTGCCAGCAGGTCAGGGGTTTCGAGCAATCAGCCCCAGCATTTT. The chain has TRBV12-3 or TRBV12-4 and TRBJ1-5; possible D gene TRBD1, 6 bases. This CDR3 has 15 residues. Deletions cut 6 bases from V and 1 base from J, with 13 bases between.

The chain couples TRBV12-3 or TRBV12-4 to TRBJ2-3; 7 nucleotides align to TRBD1. The CDR3 has 14 residues. The V and J ends lost 6 bases and 6 bases, in that order; junction bases with no gene match: 9. This chain's CDR3 is CASRDRATSDTQYF. CDR3 nucleotides: TGTGCCAGCAGAGACAGGGCGACCTCGGATACGCAGTATTTT.

This clonotype was seen repeatedly, ten times or more. The J gene is TRBJ2-4, the V gene TRBV25-1; D is possibly TRBD2 (5 bases). The CDR3 has 11 amino acids. V shed 4 bases and J shed 14 bases, with 12 bases lying between them. The germline CDR1 and CDR2 sequences are MGHDK and SYGVNS. As DNA, the CDR3 is TGTGCCAGCAGTGTTGGACTCTTTAAGTACTTC. This translates into CASSVGLFKYF.

The V gene is TRBV6-1, the J gene TRBJ2-2; 8 nucleotides line up with TRBD2. Germline V gives CDR1 MNHNS, CDR2 SASEGT. CDR3 length: 17 amino acids. Trimming removed 2 bases from V and 4 bases from J; junction bases left unmatched: 9. CDR3 bases: TGTGCCAGCAGTGAATTGGCGGGGGGCCGTGGCACCGGGGAGCTGTTTTTT. This gives the protein CASSELAGGRGTGELFF.

This clonotype was found a few times. The rearrangement uses TRBV3-1 and TRBJ2-2; D possibly corresponds to TRBD2 (6 bases). Looked up from germline, CDR1 is LGHDT and CDR2 is YNNKEL (reference sequence). The V end was cut by 3 bases, the J end by 4 bases, with 12 bases between. The CDR3 is 15 residues long. CDR3 amino acids: CASSHGQGGTGELFF. In nucleotides, the CDR3 is TGTGCCAGCAGCCACGGGCAGGGAGGCACCGGGGAGCTGTTTTTT.

This clonotype came up a few times. The V call is TRBV19, the J call TRBJ2-3; 9 nucleotides agree with TRBD1. The CDR3 is 15 residues long. With 5 bases clipped from V and 3 bases from J, the junction kept 6 bases outside the gene matches. Germline loops: CDR1 LNHDA, CDR2 SQIVND (reference sequence). The DNA of the CDR3 is TGTGCCAGTAGTTGGGCGGACAGGGGAACAGATACGCAGTATTTT. Translating gives CASSWADRGTDTQYF.

This clonotype was observed a few times. The chain joins TRBV19 to TRBJ1-1; 7 bases align to TRBD1. The CDR3 consists of 14 residues. V gave up 1 base and J gave up 4 bases; unmatched junction bases: 3. Germline V gene sequence: CDR1 LNHDA, CDR2 SQIVND (reference sequence). CDR3 DNA sequence: TGTGCCAGTAGTATAGGAGGGGGCCGCACTGAAGCTTTCTTT. This encodes CASSIGGGRTEAFF.

This clonotype was observed many times. This chain uses TRBV18 with TRBJ1-1, with no clear D. CDR3 length: 13 amino acids. From germline, CDR1 is KGHSH and CDR2 LQKENI. Trimming cost V 7 bases and J 0 bases, with 9 bases left between them. The CDR3 DNA reads as TGTGCCAGCTTGAGGGAGGTGAACACTGAAGCTTTCTTT. Translating gives CASLREVNTEAFF. Combining the CDR3 with reference TRBV18 and TRBJ1-1 gives the whole variable domain NAGVMQNPRHLVRRRGQEARLRCSPMKGHSHVYWYRQLPEEGLKFMVYLQKENIIDESGMPKERFSAEFPKEGPSILRIQQVVRGDSAAYFCASLREVNTEAFFGQGTRLTVV.